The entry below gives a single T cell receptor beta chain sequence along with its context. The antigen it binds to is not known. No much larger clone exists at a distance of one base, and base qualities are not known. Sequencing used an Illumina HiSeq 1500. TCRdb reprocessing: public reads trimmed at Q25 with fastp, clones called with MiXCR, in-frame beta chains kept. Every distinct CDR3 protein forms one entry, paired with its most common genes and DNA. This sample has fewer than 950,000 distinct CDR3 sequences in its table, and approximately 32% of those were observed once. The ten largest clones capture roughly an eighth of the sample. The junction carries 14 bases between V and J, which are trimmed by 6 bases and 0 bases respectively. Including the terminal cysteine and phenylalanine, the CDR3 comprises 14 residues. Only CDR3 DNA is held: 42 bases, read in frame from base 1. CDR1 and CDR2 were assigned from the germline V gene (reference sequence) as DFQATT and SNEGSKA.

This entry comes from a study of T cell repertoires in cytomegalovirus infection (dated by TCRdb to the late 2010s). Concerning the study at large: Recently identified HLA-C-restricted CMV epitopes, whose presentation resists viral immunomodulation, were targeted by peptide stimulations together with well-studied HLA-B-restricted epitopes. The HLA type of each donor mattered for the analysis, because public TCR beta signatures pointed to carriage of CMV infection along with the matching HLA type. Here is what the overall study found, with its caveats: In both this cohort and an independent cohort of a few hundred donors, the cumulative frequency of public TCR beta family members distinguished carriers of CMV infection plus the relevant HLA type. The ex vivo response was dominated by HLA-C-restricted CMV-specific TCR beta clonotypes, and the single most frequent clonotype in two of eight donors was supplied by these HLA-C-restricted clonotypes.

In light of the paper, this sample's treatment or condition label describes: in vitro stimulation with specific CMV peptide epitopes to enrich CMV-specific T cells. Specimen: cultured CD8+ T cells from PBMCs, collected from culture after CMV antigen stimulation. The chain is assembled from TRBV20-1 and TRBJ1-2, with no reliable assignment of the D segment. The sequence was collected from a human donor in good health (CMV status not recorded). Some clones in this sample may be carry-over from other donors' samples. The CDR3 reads CSAMNGKSNYGYTF. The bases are TGCAGTGCGATGAATGGGAAATCTAACTATGGCTACACCTTC.